This TCR beta chain was captured by sequencing in a study of blood T cell repertoires in COVID-19. About the study: Samples representing acute and convalescent COVID-19 were sourced from the United States, Italy and Spain. In each case, the material was cDNA or gDNA derived from T cells, B-cell-depleted T cells, or PBMCs.

V shed 0 bases and J shed 4 bases, with 18 bases lying between them. There are 18 residues in the CDR3. The germline V gene encodes CDR1 LGHDT and CDR2 YNNKEL (reference sequence). In the original processing: The assay estimated nucleated cells by amplifying reference gene primers. Produced via immunoSEQ multiplex PCR; TCRdb's table is partial and in-frame only. For V, J and clone size, that table is used; D and trimming come from the DNA. The sample consists of roughly 200,000 clones, about 87% of them appearing once. This chain connects TRBV3-1 (or the pseudogene TRBV3-2) to TRBJ2-2, with D perhaps matching TRBD2 (5 bases). The sequencing sample was made of peripheral blood. This TCR was sampled from a man aged 60-69 years who had recovered from COVID-19. The CDR3 nucleotides read TGTGCCAGCAGCCAAGATCAAGGAGGCTTGCATTCCACCGGGGAGCTGTTTTTT. It specifies CASSQDQGGLHSTGELFF.